The 12 T cell receptor beta chains in this list originate from one sample, sequenced in a study of T-cell reconstitution after alpha-beta-depleted transplantation in children. Molecular barcoding with unique molecular identifiers was used for the TCRbeta library. MiXCR, applied by TCRdb to the PCR reads, yields one record per CDR3 protein. The sample has around 580,000 distinct CDR3 sequences, 20% to 25% seen once. The sample here was PBMCs, mostly from graft donor cells, taken 360 days after TCRalphabeta/CD19-depleted stem cell transplant. These receptors were taken from a boy under three years old who had a stem cell transplant for acute myeloid leukemia, so the T cells may come from the graft donor.

This clonotype was seen a few times. The genes are TRBV20-1 and TRBJ1-4; D remains unclear. CDR3 length equals 16 residues. Germline values: CDR1 DFQATT, CDR2 SNEGSKA (reference sequence). V was clipped by 0 bases and J by 8 bases, with 19 bases between them. Here the CDR3 DNA reads TGCAGTGCTAGAGATACCGCGGAGGACTTTCACGAAAAACTGTTTTTT. This sequence encodes CSARDTAEDFHEKLFF.

The sample holds one count of this clonotype. CDR3 loop: CASSTVRGLSYEQYV. The CDR3 region has the DNA TGTGCCAGCAGTACTGTCAGGGGCCTCTCCTACGAGCAGTACGTC. The chain joins TRBV28 to TRBJ2-7; a weak D match, TRBD1 (6 bases). This CDR3 contains 15 residues. Trimming left V 5 bases short and J 0 bases short, with 14 bases between. Germline CDR1 MDHEN, CDR2 SYDVKM.

In its sample, this clonotype was seen a few times. The chain joins TRBV20-1 to TRBJ2-1; D call uncertain. The CDR3 contains 15 residues. The V gene lost 3 bases and the J gene lost 0 bases, with 12 bases spanning the gap. Germline CDR1 is DFQATT and CDR2 is SNEGSKA (reference sequence). Written as DNA, the CDR3 is TGCAGTGCTAGGGTGTTCGGGCCCTCCTACAATGAGCAGTTCTTC. It encodes CSARVFGPSYNEQFF.

This clonotype came up a few times. The CDR3 loop is CASIGGTDTQYF. The CDR3 nucleotides read TGTGCCAGCATCGGGGGCACAGATACGCAGTATTTT. V gene TRBV28 combines with J gene TRBJ2-3; a possible D gene is TRBD2 (5 bases). Germline assignment: CDR1 MDHEN and CDR2 SYDVKM. The V and J ends lost 7 bases and 1 base respectively, with 6 bases between them. This CDR3 is built from 12 residues.

This clonotype was picked up many times. J is TRBJ2-7 and V is TRBV29-1; perhaps TRBD1 as D (6 bases). Germline-derived CDR1 and CDR2 are SQVTM and ANQGSEA. V lost 6 bases to trimming and J lost 0 bases, with 12 bases between them. The CDR3 spans 13 residues. This chain's CDR3 is CSVIQGSSYEQYF. CDR3 nucleotides: TGCAGCGTCATACAGGGTAGCTCCTACGAGCAGTACTTC.

The gene calls are TRBV29-1 and TRBJ1-4; no reliable D call. With 6 bases removed from V and 0 bases from J, the gap between germline ends came to 11 bases. The germline CDR1 and CDR2 sequences are SQVTM and ANQGSEA. The CDR3 spans 14 residues. The CDR3 loop reads CSVTVPPTNEKLFF. CDR3 sequence (DNA): TGCAGCGTGACCGTACCGCCAACTAATGAAAAACTGTTTTTT.

This clonotype appeared a few times. The genes are TRBV20-1 and TRBJ2-7; D is uncertain. Germline V gene lookup returns CDR1 DFQATT and CDR2 SNEGSKA (reference sequence). V was clipped by 3 bases and J by 4 bases, with 16 bases between them. The CDR3 consists of 14 residues. CDR3 loop: CSASSPPGGYEQYV. The CDR3 nucleotides read TGCAGTGCTAGTAGCCCGCCCGGTGGATACGAGCAGTACGTC.

The chain uses TRBV7-2 and TRBJ2-1; D remains unclear. The CDR3 has 18 residues. The V end was cut by 1 base, the J end by 0 bases, with 16 bases between. Germline CDR1 is SGHTA and CDR2 is FQGNSA. In DNA form, the CDR3 reads TGTGCCAGCAGCTTAGGCTATTTCGGCGTCAGCTCCTACAATGAGCAGTTCTTC. This encodes CASSLGYFGVSSYNEQFF. Full variable domain (rest looked up from reference TRBV7-2 and TRBJ2-1): GAGVSQSPSNKVTEKGKDVELRCDPISGHTALYWYRQSLGQGLEFLIYFQGNSAPDKSGLPSDRFSAERTGGSVSTLTIQRTQQEDSAVYLCASSLGYFGVSSYNEQFFGPGTRLTVL.

This sequence joins TRBV5-5 and TRBJ1-5; possible D gene TRBD1, 6 bases. The length of the CDR3 is 16 residues. Germline CDR1 and CDR2: SGHKS and YYEKEE (reference sequence). With 0 bases removed from V and 2 bases from J, the gap between germline ends came to 12 bases. In DNA, the CDR3 is TGTGCCAGCAGCTTGGGGTTGGACAGACGCAATCAGCCCCAGCATTTT. Residues: CASSLGLDRRNQPQHF. Complete variable domain (other parts from reference TRBV5-5 and TRBJ1-5): DAGVTQSPTHLIKTRGQQVTLRCSPISGHKSVSWYQQVLGQGPQFIFQYYEKEERGRGNFPDRFSARQFPNYSSELNVNALLLGDSALYLCASSLGLDRRNQPQHFGDGTRLSIL.

This sequence joins TRBV5-1 and TRBJ1-1, with D possibly TRBD1 on 5 matching bases. Germline CDR1 SGHRS, CDR2 YFSETQ. Trimming removed 4 bases from V and 5 bases from J, with 18 bases in between. CDR3 size: 15 residues. CDR3 sequence reads: CASSLWGREVTEAFF. For the CDR3, the DNA is TGCGCCAGCAGCCTTTGGGGCAGGGAGGTGACTGAAGCTTTCTTT.

The sample holds a few counts of this clonotype. This rearrangement joins TRBV11-2 to TRBJ2-3, with 9 bases aligning to TRBD1. V was clipped by 4 bases and J by 4 bases; unmatched bases: 6. The germline V gene encodes CDR1 SGHAT and CDR2 FQNNGV. The CDR3 runs to 15 residues. CDR3 amino acids: CASSSGRQGADTQYF. The DNA of the CDR3 is TGTGCCAGCAGCTCAGGGCGACAGGGGGCAGATACGCAGTATTTT.

The chain has TRBV5-1 and TRBJ1-5; the match to TRBD1 covers 8 bases. The CDR3 sequence is 14 residues long. CDR1 and CDR2 from the germline V gene are SGHRS and YFSETQ. Trimming cost V 0 bases and J 10 bases; bases outside gene matches: 6. CDR3 bases: TGCGCCAGCAGCTTGGGTGACAGGGGTCACCCCCAGCATTTT. It encodes CASSLGDRGHPQHF.